Presented here are 5 T cell receptor beta chains from one specimen sequenced in a study of CD8 T cells in ankylosing spondylitis. MiXCR, applied by TCRdb to the 5' RACE reads, yields one record per CDR3 protein. This sample carries about 130,000 distinct CDR3 sequences, around 6.6% of them seen once, and the ten largest clones take 12%. Specimen: blood, either unsorted or a sorted T cell fraction (not recorded which). All receptors derive from a female donor with ankylosing spondylitis or in good health (not recorded which).

This clonotype was found once. CDR3 residues: CASRRGRRSGTSNNEQFF. In DNA, the CDR3 is TGTGCCAGCAGACGGGGTCGTCGTTCGGGGACAAGCAACAATGAGCAGTTCTTC. The chain uses TRBV5-6 and TRBJ2-1; D may be TRBD1 (6 bases). CDR1 SGHDT and CDR2 YYEEEE come from the germline V gene. This CDR3 comprises 18 residues. Deletions cut 5 bases from V and 5 bases from J, with 26 bases between.

The sample holds many counts of this clonotype. This chain joins TRBV12-3 or TRBV12-4 and TRBJ2-5; D possibly corresponds to TRBD2 (5 bases). CDR3 length: 13 residues. Trimming took off 3 bases at V and 5 bases at J, with 10 bases between the two ends. CDR3 protein: CASSLRVRETQYF. For the CDR3, the DNA is TGTGCCAGCAGTTTGAGGGTTCGGGAGACCCAGTACTTC.

The chain uses TRBV18 and TRBJ1-1; TRBD1 agrees at 7 bases. J was trimmed by 2 bases and V by 2 bases; bases with no gene match: 2. The CDR3 extends over 14 amino acids. Germline values: CDR1 KGHSH, CDR2 LQKENI. The CDR3 loop is CASSPGTENTEAFF. CDR3 bases: TGTGCCAGCTCACCAGGGACAGAAAACACTGAAGCTTTCTTT.

V and J are TRBV7-2 and TRBJ1-1; D might be TRBD1 (6 bases). Trimming cost V 5 bases and J 5 bases, with 15 bases left between them. CDR1 is SGHTA and CDR2 is FQGNSA in the germline V gene. The CDR3 totals 14 residues. CDR3 in DNA: TGTGCCAGCAGCCACTTAGGGGGGGGGACTGAAGCTTTCTTT. This sequence encodes CASSHLGGGTEAFF.

This clonotype was seen many times. The chain employs TRBV3-1 and TRBJ2-3; weak D call: TRBD2 (5 bases). The CDR3 is made up of 16 amino acids. Germline V gene sequence: CDR1 LGHDT, CDR2 YNNKEL (reference sequence). V was trimmed by 4 bases and J by 6 bases, leaving 20 bases between them. The DNA for the CDR3 is TGTGCCAGCAGCCCCTCAGGACTGCAAATCCTTGATACGCAGTATTTT. Translation: CASSPSGLQILDTQYF.